This is a list of T cell receptor beta chains from one sample in a study of T cell responses to AZD1222 COVID-19 vaccine. The repertoire was sequenced with immunoSEQ multiplex PCR; TCRdb's copy has only in-frame clones and lacks some. The data contain 200,000 to 250,000 clones, around 94% of them singletons. Sequenced material: peripheral blood, taken 28 days after the second dose of the MenACWY control vaccine. These receptors were obtained from an adult who received the MenACWY meningococcal vaccine as a control. Both conserved end residues are part of each CDR3. Each record gives: D gene, clone size, J gene, V gene, CDR3 DNA, CDR3 protein. The D gene is left open where the match is weak. Clone size, where shown, is once, few, many, or a class for clones that have expanded.

D: TRBD2; size: -; J: TRBJ2-1; V: TRBV6-4; DNA: TGTGCCAGCCCCAAAGAGACTAGCGGTTACAATGAGCAGTTCTTC; CDR3: CASPKETSGYNEQFF
D: TRBD2; size: -; J: TRBJ2-3; V: TRBV6-4; DNA: TGTGCCAGCAGTCCACTAGCGGGCCCTAGCACAGATACGCAGTATTTT; CDR3: CASSPLAGPSTDTQYF
D: -; size: -; J: TRBJ2-3; V: TRBV9; DNA: TGTGCCAGCAGCCCTCGAACTCAGGGAGGCACAGATACGCAGTATTTT; CDR3: CASSPRTQGGTDTQYF
D: -; size: -; J: TRBJ1-3; V: TRBV9; DNA: TGTGCCAGCAGCGTAGCTGTAGGGGGCTCTGGAAACACCATATATTTT; CDR3: CASSVAVGGSGNTIYF
D: -; size: -; J: TRBJ2-7; V: TRBV7-2; DNA: TGTGCCAGCAGCTTAAGGGGACACCACGAGCAGTACTTC; CDR3: CASSLRGHHEQYF
D: -; size: -; J: TRBJ2-7; V: TRBV27; DNA: TGTGCCAGCAGTTTTGGGACCACCTACGAGCAGTACTTC; CDR3: CASSFGTTYEQYF
D: -; size: -; J: TRBJ1-4; V: TRBV30; DNA: TGTGCCTGGAGTGGAGGACGAGATGAAAAACTGTTTTTT; CDR3: CAWSGGRDEKLFF
D: -; size: -; J: TRBJ1-6; V: TRBV28; DNA: TGTGCCAGCAGTTTGAGTGTGGGATCACCCCTCCACTTT; CDR3: CASSLSVGSPLHF
D: -; size: -; J: TRBJ2-7; V: TRBV21-1; DNA: TGTGCCAGCAGCAAGGGACGGGGCTGGTACGAGCAGTACTTC; CDR3: CASSKGRGWYEQYF
D: -; size: -; J: TRBJ2-2; V: TRBV7-6; DNA: TGTGCCAGCAGCTTAGGGAATTCGAACACCGGGGAGCTGTTTTTT; CDR3: CASSLGNSNTGELFF
D: TRBD1; size: -; J: TRBJ1-1; V: TRBV2; DNA: TGTGCCAGCAGTGACGGACAGGGGGTGAACACTGAAGCTTTCTTT; CDR3: CASSDGQGVNTEAFF
D: -; size: -; J: TRBJ1-6; V: TRBV10-1; DNA: TGCGCCAGCAGTGTAGGGCGGGGAGGGGATAATTCACCCCTCCACTTT; CDR3: CASSVGRGGDNSPLHF
D: -; size: -; J: TRBJ1-2; V: TRBV6-6; DNA: TGTGCCAGCAAACTCACTCTCGGCTATGGCTACACCTTC; CDR3: CASKLTLGYGYTF
D: TRBD2; size: few; J: TRBJ2-2; V: TRBV3-1/TRBV3-2; DNA: TGTGCCAGCAGCCAACTGGGACTAGCGGGACCCACCGGGGAGCTGTTTTTT; CDR3: CASSQLGLAGPTGELFF
D: TRBD2; size: -; J: TRBJ2-1; V: TRBV19; DNA: TGTGCCAGTAGTCGGACTAGCGGGAGGGCCGGCTCCTACAATGAGCAGTTCTTC; CDR3: CASSRTSGRAGSYNEQFF
D: TRBD1; size: few; J: TRBJ1-5; V: TRBV15; DNA: TGTGCCACCAGCAGAGATCCCCGGGCAGGGGGGCAGCCCCAGCATTTT; CDR3: CATSRDPRAGGQPQHF
D: -; size: -; J: TRBJ2-7; V: TRBV19; DNA: TGTGCCAGTAGTAAGGACGCCAAATCCTACGAGCAGTACTTC; CDR3: CASSKDAKSYEQYF
D: TRBD2; size: -; J: TRBJ2-7; V: TRBV20-1; DNA: TGCAGTGCTAGTAGTCCGGGGACTAGCGGGAGGTTCGCGCTCGAGCAGTACTTC; CDR3: CSASSPGTSGRFALEQYF
D: TRBD1; size: -; J: TRBJ2-1; V: TRBV5-1; DNA: TGCGCCAGCAGCTTGGTGGGACAGCGACTTGGGGACAACAATGAGCAGTTCTTC; CDR3: CASSLVGQRLGDNNEQFF
D: -; size: -; J: TRBJ1-1; V: TRBV19; DNA: TGTGCCAGTAGTATCTCCTCCGGTCCCACTGAAGCTTTCTTT; CDR3: CASSISSGPTEAFF
D: -; size: -; J: TRBJ1-3; V: TRBV9; DNA: TGTGCCAGCAGCCCCTTGGGCTTCGGAAACACCATATATTTT; CDR3: CASSPLGFGNTIYF
D: -; size: -; J: TRBJ1-2; V: TRBV7-2; DNA: TGTGCCAGCAGCTTGCAGTTGAGGGATGGCTACACCTTC; CDR3: CASSLQLRDGYTF
D: -; size: -; J: TRBJ2-1; V: TRBV28; DNA: TGTGCCAGCAGTTTATCCGGTGGGAATGAGCAGTTCTTC; CDR3: CASSLSGGNEQFF
D: TRBD1; size: once; J: TRBJ1-2; V: TRBV28; DNA: TGTGCCAGCAGTCCCACGGACAGGGCTTTTGGCTACACCTTC; CDR3: CASSPTDRAFGYTF
D: -; size: -; J: TRBJ2-3; V: TRBV14; DNA: TGTGCCAGCAGCCAAGATTACGACTCAGATACGCAGTATTTT; CDR3: CASSQDYDSDTQYF
D: TRBD1; size: -; J: TRBJ1-1; V: TRBV25-1; DNA: TGTGCCAGCGCGGGACAGGGGGCCACTGAAGCTTTCTTT; CDR3: CASAGQGATEAFF
D: TRBD1; size: -; J: TRBJ2-7; V: TRBV6-1; DNA: TGTGCCTGCACGGGGACAGGGGTCAGCGAGCAGTACTTC; CDR3: CACTGTGVSEQYF
D: -; size: -; J: TRBJ2-5; V: TRBV5-4; DNA: TGTGCCAGCAGCTCACAGGGTCAGGAGACCCAGTACTTC; CDR3: CASSSQGQETQYF
D: -; size: -; J: TRBJ1-2; V: TRBV18; DNA: TGTGCCAGCTCACCACGCTCAGGGTCGGATCGCGGTGGCTACACCTTC; CDR3: CASSPRSGSDRGGYTF
D: -; size: -; J: TRBJ2-1; V: TRBV7-6; DNA: TGTGCCAGCAGCTTAGGGGTAGCGGACAATGAGCAGTTCTTC; CDR3: CASSLGVADNEQFF
D: -; size: -; J: TRBJ2-6; V: TRBV28; DNA: TGTGCCAGCAAAGCTGGGGCCAACGTCCTGACTTTC; CDR3: CASKAGANVLTF
D: TRBD1; size: -; J: TRBJ1-1; V: TRBV6-5; DNA: TGTGCCACCAGACAGGGGGGAATCGGGAACACTGAAGCTTTCTTT; CDR3: CATRQGGIGNTEAFF
D: TRBD2; size: -; J: TRBJ2-1; V: TRBV6-6; DNA: TGTGCCAGCAGTTACTCAACTAGCGGGAGTGGAAATGAGCAGTTCTTC; CDR3: CASSYSTSGSGNEQFF
D: -; size: once; J: TRBJ1-2; V: TRBV6-5; DNA: TGTGCCAGCACAGGACAGCGGGGCGTCTATGGCTACACCTTC; CDR3: CASTGQRGVYGYTF
D: TRBD2; size: few; J: TRBJ2-1; V: TRBV28; DNA: TGTGCCAGCAGTTTGACGGGGGGGCGGTACAATGAGCAGTTCTTC; CDR3: CASSLTGGRYNEQFF
D: -; size: -; J: TRBJ2-2; V: TRBV27; DNA: TGTGCCAGCACCCCCTCGATGGCCGGGGAGCTGTTTTTT; CDR3: CASTPSMAGELFF
D: -; size: -; J: TRBJ2-5; V: TRBV4-1; DNA: TGCGCCAGCAGCCAAGATTCGGGGGTAGAGACCCAGTACTTC; CDR3: CASSQDSGVETQYF
D: -; size: few; J: TRBJ2-5; V: TRBV24-1; DNA: TGTGCCACCAGTGATCAGGGCTGGCAAGAGACCCAGTACTTC; CDR3: CATSDQGWQETQYF
D: -; size: -; J: TRBJ2-1; V: TRBV19; DNA: TGTGCCAGTCTAGGAGGGTCTGAGCAGTTCTTC; CDR3: CASLGGSEQFF
D: TRBD1; size: -; J: TRBJ1-5; V: TRBV27; DNA: TGTGCCAGCAACCCACAGGGGTTTGCCCAGCCCCAGCATTTT; CDR3: CASNPQGFAQPQHF
D: -; size: -; J: TRBJ1-6; V: TRBV5-4; DNA: TGTGCCAGCAGCTCGAAATACAGGGATTCACCCCTCCACTTT; CDR3: CASSSKYRDSPLHF
D: -; size: -; J: TRBJ2-2; V: TRBV29-1; DNA: TGCAGCGTAGTGGTAGGGAACACCGGGGAGCTGTTTTTT; CDR3: CSVVVGNTGELFF
D: -; size: -; J: TRBJ1-4; V: TRBV21-1; DNA: TGTGCCAGCAGCAAAGCGGGGGACAGAAAAGGGGGGGAAAAACTGTTTTTT; CDR3: CASSKAGDRKGGEKLFF
D: -; size: -; J: TRBJ1-5; V: TRBV6-1; DNA: TGTGCCAGCAGTGAAAGACACCCCCAAAATCAGCCCCAGCATTTT; CDR3: CASSERHPQNQPQHF
D: TRBD1; size: -; J: TRBJ2-7; V: TRBV5-1; DNA: TGCGCCAGCAGCTTGTCCACAGGGGGAGTCGACGAGCAGTACTTC; CDR3: CASSLSTGGVDEQYF
D: TRBD1; size: -; J: TRBJ2-7; V: TRBV18; DNA: TGTGCCAGCTCACCAGGGGACAGTCACATGGAGCAGTACTTC; CDR3: CASSPGDSHMEQYF
D: -; size: -; J: TRBJ2-1; V: TRBV7-3; DNA: TGTGCCAGCAGCTCAACACAGGGTTCCTACAATGAGCAGTTCTTC; CDR3: CASSSTQGSYNEQFF
D: TRBD1; size: -; J: TRBJ1-5; V: TRBV28; DNA: TGTGCCAGCAGTCGACAGGGGCCCAATCAGCCCCAGCATTTT; CDR3: CASSRQGPNQPQHF
D: TRBD2; size: -; J: TRBJ2-5; V: TRBV30; DNA: TGTGCCTGGAGTGTACTCCTTGCGGGGGGGCGAGAGACCCAGTACTTC; CDR3: CAWSVLLAGGRETQYF
D: TRBD2; size: -; J: TRBJ2-1; V: TRBV19; DNA: TGTGCCAGTAGTAAACTAGCTGGGGAGGGTAATGAGCAGTTCTTC; CDR3: CASSKLAGEGNEQFF
D: -; size: -; J: TRBJ2-5; V: TRBV12-5; DNA: TGTGCTAGTGGTTATACCGGGCAGGGCCGGGAGACCCAGTACTTC; CDR3: CASGYTGQGRETQYF
D: -; size: -; J: TRBJ2-3; V: TRBV21-1; DNA: TGTGCCAGCAGCCCAACGGGGCGGGAAGTCGCCACAGATACGCAGTATTTT; CDR3: CASSPTGREVATDTQYF
D: -; size: -; J: TRBJ1-5; V: TRBV9; DNA: TGTGCCAGCAGCCGGTTGTTGGATCAGCCCCAGCATTTT; CDR3: CASSRLLDQPQHF